This T cell receptor (beta chain) stems from a study of blood T cell repertoires in COVID-19. Overall study context: Samples came from the United States, Italy and Spain, spanning acute and convalescent COVID-19. Nucleic acid was either cDNA or gDNA, and it came from T cells, B-cell-depleted T cells, or PBMCs.

V gave up 7 bases and J gave up 0 bases, with 10 bases separating them. Per germline, CDR1 MDHEN and CDR2 SYDVKM. The CDR3 is made up of 14 amino acids. In the original analysis: Estimated nucleated cell counts came from reference gene primer amplification. Method: immunoSEQ multiplex PCR; TCRdb's copy keeps in-frame clones and lacks some. V, J and clone size reflect that table, while D and trimming were determined from the DNA. The table has some 350,000 clones, around 90% seen once. The sequence came from a man between 18 and 29 years old with active or convalescent COVID-19. The gene calls are TRBV28 and TRBJ2-1; D ambiguous. Sequenced sample: peripheral blood. The CDR3 spells CASKSIPSYNEQFF. In DNA, the CDR3 is TGTGCCAGCAAATCAATCCCCTCCTACAATGAGCAGTTCTTC.